The sequence of this TCR beta chain was determined in a study of blood T cell repertoires in COVID-19. Study at large: Whether acute or convalescent, the COVID-19 samples came from the United States, Italy and Spain. From T cells, B-cell-depleted T cells, or PBMCs came the material, which was cDNA or gDNA.

As handled by the study authors: Quantification of nucleated cells was approximated via reference gene primer amplification. Data came from immunoSEQ multiplex PCR; TCRdb stores just in-frame clones and leaves some out. V and J calls and clone size are copied from that table; D and trimming were computed from the DNA. The sample has about 75,000 clones; approximately 79% are singletons. Trimming removed 6 bases at V and 2 bases at J, with 14 bases between. Germline loops: CDR1 MNHEY, CDR2 SMNVEV (reference sequence). This CDR3 is 15 amino acids long. The rearrangement links TRBV27 to TRBJ2-4; tentative D call: TRBD2 (6 bases). Source material: peripheral blood. This TCR was sampled from a woman aged 80 or over with active or convalescent COVID-19. CDR3 in amino acids: CASRDVTRTKNIQYF. In DNA, the CDR3 is TGTGCCAGCAGAGACGTGACTAGAACCAAAAACATTCAGTACTTC.